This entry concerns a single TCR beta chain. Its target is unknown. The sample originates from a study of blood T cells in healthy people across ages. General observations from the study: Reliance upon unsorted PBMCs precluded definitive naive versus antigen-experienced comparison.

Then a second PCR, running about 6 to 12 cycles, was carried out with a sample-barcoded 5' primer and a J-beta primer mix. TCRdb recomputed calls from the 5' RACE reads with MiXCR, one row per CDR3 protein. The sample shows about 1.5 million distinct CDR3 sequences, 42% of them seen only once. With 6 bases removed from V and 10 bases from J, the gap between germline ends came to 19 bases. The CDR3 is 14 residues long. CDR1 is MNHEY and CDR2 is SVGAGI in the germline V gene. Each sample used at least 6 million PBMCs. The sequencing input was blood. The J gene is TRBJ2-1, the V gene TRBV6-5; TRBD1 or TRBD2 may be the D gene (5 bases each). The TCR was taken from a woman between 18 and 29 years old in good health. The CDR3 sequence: CASRPGTGILEQFF. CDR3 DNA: TGTGCCAGCAGACCCGGGACCGGGATATTGGAGCAGTTCTTC.